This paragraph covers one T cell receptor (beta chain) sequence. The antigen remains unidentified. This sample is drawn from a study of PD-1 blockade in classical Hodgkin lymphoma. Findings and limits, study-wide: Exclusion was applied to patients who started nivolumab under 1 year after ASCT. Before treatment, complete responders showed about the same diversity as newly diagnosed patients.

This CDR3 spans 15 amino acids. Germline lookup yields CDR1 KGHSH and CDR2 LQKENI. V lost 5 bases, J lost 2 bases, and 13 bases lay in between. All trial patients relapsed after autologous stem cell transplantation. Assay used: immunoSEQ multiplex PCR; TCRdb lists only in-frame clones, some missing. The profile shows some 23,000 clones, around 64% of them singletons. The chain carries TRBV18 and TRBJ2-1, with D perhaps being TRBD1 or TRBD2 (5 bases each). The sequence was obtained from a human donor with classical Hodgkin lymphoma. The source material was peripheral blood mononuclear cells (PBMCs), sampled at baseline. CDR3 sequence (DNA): TGTGCCAGCTCATCCCTTGGGGGTACCTACAATGAGCAGTTCTTC. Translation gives CASSSLGGTYNEQFF.